The T cell receptor beta chain described here comes from a study of shared clonotypes between healthy human individuals. CD8 cells classed as naive were CD45RO-negative and positively selected for CCR7, excluding terminally differentiated effector memory CD45RA+ cells. Every one of the donors was a Caucasian adult that lived in Nashville, Tennessee. Germline CDR1 PRHDT, CDR2 FYEKMQ (reference sequence). Trimming at V came to 5 bases and at J to 1 base, leaving 3 bases not matched to a gene. The CDR3 contains 17 residues. Profiling relied on immunoSEQ multiplex PCR, and the TCRdb table lists in-frame clones only, not all of them. Of hundreds of thousands of clones in the sample, 80% to 95% were seen once. This clone was observed a handful of times. Its antigen is as yet unknown. Notes on the study in general: Depth was large, yet rarefaction showed that sorted-subset sequencing was incomplete. Non-shared clonotypes had lower generation probabilities than those shared by all four donors. Blood was the sole source, and tissue repertoires probably differ.

The sequencing input was naive CD8+ T cells sorted from blood. The chain couples TRBV13 to TRBJ2-2; 14 bases match TRBD2. This TCR was recovered from a man aged 25 to 45 in good health. CDR3 DNA sequence: TGTGCCAGCAGCACGACTAGCGGGAGGGAGAACACCGGGGAGCTGTTTTTT. Translated: CASSTTSGRENTGELFF.